Each of the 30 T cell receptor beta chains below was sequenced from the same sample in a study of T cell changes during pregnancy in multiple sclerosis. Assay: immunoSEQ multiplex PCR; the TCRdb copy retains only in-frame clones and omits some. The data contain 50,000 to 65,000 clones, about 92% of them seen just once; the ten biggest clones take up 3%. This material consisted of CD8+ T cells from peripheral blood mononuclear cells, taken before pregnancy. The receptors here all came from a female donor with multiple sclerosis, enrolled in a pregnancy study.

The rearrangement links TRBV5-4 to TRBJ1-2, with 9 bases aligning to TRBD1. The CDR3 covers 14 residues. Germline V gene sequence: CDR1 SGHNT, CDR2 YYREEE (reference sequence). V shed 4 bases, J shed 4 bases, and the junction held 5 bases outside the gene matches. The CDR3 coding sequence is TGTGCCAGCAGCAACGGACAGGGGTTCTATGGCTACACCTTC. It codes for CASSNGQGFYGYTF.

The V gene is TRBV4-3, the J gene TRBJ1-6, with 11 bases matching TRBD1. This CDR3 region has 18 residues. CDR1 is LGHNA and CDR2 is YSLEER in the germline V gene. Unmatched junction bases numbered 10, after V lost 1 base and J lost 8 bases. This CDR3 is CASSQGPDRGLIYSPLHF. DNA for the CDR3: TGCGCCAGCAGCCAAGGTCCGGACAGGGGGCTTATCTATTCACCCCTCCACTTT.

The gene calls are TRBV9 and TRBJ1-3, with 9 bases fitting TRBD1. J gave up 8 bases and V 0 bases, and 3 bases lay outside the gene matches. CDR1 and CDR2 from the germline V gene are SGDLS and YYNGEE. This CDR3 contains 14 residues. CDR3 region: CASSVGDRAHTIYF. The DNA for the CDR3 is TGTGCCAGCAGCGTAGGGGACAGGGCTCACACCATATATTTT.

In its sample, this clone was seen once. The rearrangement uses TRBV25-1 and TRBJ2-7; 8 bases agree with TRBD1. Germline V CDR1 and CDR2: MGHDK, SYGVNS. V shed 8 bases, J shed 4 bases, and the junction held 10 bases outside the gene matches. The CDR3 runs 14 residues. CDR3 DNA: TGTGCCAGCCGCCGGACAGGGCTTGATTACGAGCAGTACTTC. This translates into CASRRTGLDYEQYF.

The CDR3 spells CASSQQRGAAYEQYF. CDR3 DNA sequence: TGCGCCAGCAGCCAGCAGCGGGGGGCTGCCTACGAGCAGTACTTC. The chain links TRBV4-1 to TRBJ2-7, with 9 bases lining up with TRBD2. This CDR3 comprises 15 residues. The trim removed 3 bases at V and 2 bases at J, leaving 5 bases unmatched. Germline assignment: CDR1 MGHRA and CDR2 YSYEKL.

This chain connects TRBV6-5 to TRBJ2-7; D gene unclear. The V end was cut by 6 bases, the J end by 0 bases, with 9 bases between. This CDR3 contains 13 residues. Germline-derived CDR1 and CDR2 are MNHEY and SVGAGI. The CDR3 sequence: CASSPKSSYEQYF. The CDR3 region has the DNA TGTGCCAGCAGCCCCAAGAGCTCCTACGAGCAGTACTTC.

This chain connects TRBV7-9 to TRBJ1-4, with TRBD1 matching 9 bases. Germline assignment: CDR1 SEHNR and CDR2 FQNEAQ (reference sequence). Germline trimming cut 5 bases from V and 4 bases from J; bases unmatched to any gene: 8. There are 16 residues in the CDR3. This CDR3 is CASSPTGGADNEKLFF. The CDR3 region has the DNA TGTGCCAGCAGCCCAACAGGGGGCGCAGATAATGAAAAACTGTTTTTT. The complete variable domain, with remaining parts taken from reference TRBV7-9 and TRBJ1-4, reads DTGVSQNPRHKITKRGQNVTFRCDPISEHNRLYWYRQTLGQGPEFLTYFQNEAQLEKSRLLSDRFSAERPKGSFSTLEIQRTEQGDSAMYLCASSPTGGADNEKLFFGSGTQLSVL.

In this sample, this clone turned up many times. V usage is TRBV7-3 and J usage is TRBJ1-1; D uncertain. Trimming removed 2 bases at V and 2 bases at J, with 6 bases between. Germline CDR1 reads SGHTA; CDR2 reads FQGTGA. The CDR3 is 13 residues long. The CDR3 spells CASSLLVNTEAFF. CDR3 DNA sequence: TGTGCCAGCAGCTTACTAGTTAACACTGAAGCTTTCTTT. Together with reference TRBV7-3 and TRBJ1-1, the CDR3 gives the full variable domain: GAGVSQTPSNKVTEKGKYVELRCDPISGHTALYWYRQSLGQGPEFLIYFQGTGAADDSGLPNDRFFAVRPEGSVSTLKIQRTERGDSAVYLCASSLLVNTEAFFGQGTRLTVV.

This clone was recorded once. The V and J genes are TRBV7-9 and TRBJ1-2; TRBD1 agrees at 7 bases. J gave up 4 bases and V 4 bases, and 9 bases lay outside the gene matches. CDR1 is SEHNR and CDR2 is FQNEAQ in the germline V gene (reference sequence). The CDR3 covers 15 residues. CDR3 sequence (DNA): TGTGCCAGCAGCTCAGAGACAGGGTACCTCTATGGCTACACCTTC. This encodes CASSSETGYLYGYTF.

This clone was detected once. V and J are TRBV6-6 and TRBJ2-5, with D unresolved. Trimming removed 6 bases from V and 3 bases from J, with 17 bases in between. Germline V lookup: CDR1 MNHNY, CDR2 SVGAGI (reference sequence). The CDR3 totals 15 residues. The CDR3 sequence is CASSQSDSPEETQYF. CDR3 sequence (DNA): TGTGCCAGCAGCCAATCCGACTCTCCTGAAGAGACCCAGTACTTC.

The chain carries TRBV5-6 and TRBJ1-3; a possible D gene is TRBD1 (5 bases). The CDR3 extends over 14 amino acids. Per germline, CDR1 SGHDT and CDR2 YYEEEE. The germline V and J ends were trimmed by 4 bases and 0 bases, with 8 bases remaining between them. The CDR3 DNA is TGTGCCAGCAGCCAGGGCAACTCTGGAAACACCATATATTTT. Its protein product is CASSQGNSGNTIYF.

J is TRBJ2-7 and V is TRBV18; 9 nucleotides agree with TRBD1. Losses at the gene ends were 0 bases for V and 6 bases for J; bases not matched to a gene: 6. Germline V CDR1 and CDR2: KGHSH, LQKENI. This CDR3 has 15 amino acids. The DNA for the CDR3 is TGTGCCAGCTCACCACCGAGGGACAGGGTAGGCGAGCAGTACTTC. Translated: CASSPPRDRVGEQYF.

This rearrangement joins TRBV6-5 to TRBJ2-3, with TRBD1 matching over 7 bases. The germline gives CDR1 MNHEY, CDR2 SVGAGI. V gave up 1 base and J gave up 3 bases; unmatched junction bases: 4. The CDR3 extends over 15 amino acids. CDR3 nucleotides: TGTGCCAGCAGTTACTTGACAGGGCTTACAGATACGCAGTATTTT. This sequence encodes CASSYLTGLTDTQYF.

This clone appeared a few times. The rearrangement uses TRBV7-9 and TRBJ1-2; tentatively, D is TRBD1 (6 bases). The germline CDR1 and CDR2 sequences are SEHNR and FQNEAQ (reference sequence). There are 13 residues in the CDR3. V was cut by 5 bases and J by 10 bases, with 17 bases left in between. This chain's CDR3 is CASSPLWDTDYTF. Written as DNA, the CDR3 is TGTGCCAGCAGCCCTTTGTGGGACACTGACTACACCTTC.

The chain employs TRBV7-6 and TRBJ2-7; 9 bases map to TRBD2. Germline trimming cut 5 bases from V and 3 bases from J; bases unmatched to any gene: 5. This CDR3 has 14 residues. Germline V gives CDR1 SGHVS, CDR2 FNYEAQ. CDR3 sequence reads: CASSRAGGNYEQYF. The CDR3 coding sequence is TGTGCCAGCAGCCGAGCGGGAGGCAACTACGAGCAGTACTTC.

This clone was seen a single time. This sequence joins TRBV18 and TRBJ2-1; TRBD2 matches 11 bases. Trimming took 4 bases from V and 6 from J; bases not matched to a gene: 14. CDR1 and CDR2 from the germline V gene are KGHSH and LQKENI. The CDR3 has 18 amino acids. The CDR3 sequence is CASSLVPATSGGVNEQFF. The CDR3 DNA sequence: TGTGCCAGCTCACTTGTGCCGGCCACTAGCGGGGGCGTCAATGAGCAGTTCTTC.

The genes are TRBV19 and TRBJ1-1, with a weak D call TRBD1 (6 bases). Trimming removed 6 bases at V and 11 bases at J, with 16 bases between. In germline, CDR1 is LNHDA, CDR2 SQIVND (reference sequence). The CDR3 consists of 12 residues. CDR3 residues: CASRSRQGWAFF. The CDR3 region has the DNA TGTGCCAGTAGGAGTCGGCAGGGGTGGGCTTTCTTT.

The chain joins TRBV5-1 to TRBJ1-1; D not resolved. From germline, CDR1 is SGHRS and CDR2 YFSETQ. This CDR3 is built from 14 residues. Trimming removed 1 base at V and 1 base at J, with 8 bases between. CDR3 bases: TGCGCCAGCAGCTTGCTGAGACAGAACACTGAAGCTTTCTTT. It translates to CASSLLRQNTEAFF.

J is TRBJ1-1 and V is TRBV27; possibly TRBD1 for D (5 bases). Germline lookup yields CDR1 MNHEY and CDR2 SMNVEV (reference sequence). V lost 6 bases and J 3 bases, leaving 17 bases between the germline ends. The CDR3 runs 15 residues. DNA of the CDR3: TGTGCCAGCAGCTTGGGGGGGGACGGGGACACTGAAGCTTTCTTT. The encoded protein is CASSLGGDGDTEAFF.

The chain joins TRBV13 to TRBJ1-2; 7 bases line up with TRBD1. This CDR3 region has 13 residues. The V gene end was trimmed by 5 bases and the J gene end by 7 bases; junction bases not matched to a gene: 7. Germline CDR1 and CDR2: PRHDT and FYEKMQ (reference sequence). CDR3 loop: CASSETGNLGYTF. The DNA of the CDR3 is TGTGCCAGCAGCGAGACAGGGAACCTTGGCTACACCTTC. Variable domain in full (rest from reference TRBV13 and TRBJ1-2): AAGVIQSPRHLIKEKRETATLKCYPIPRHDTVYWYQQGPGQDPQFLISFYEKMQSDKGSIPDRFSAQQFSDYHSELNMSSLELGDSALYFCASSETGNLGYTFGSGTRLTVV.

The chain carries TRBV11-2 and TRBJ1-5; D unclear. The CDR3 extends over 13 amino acids. The V end lost 5 bases, the J end lost 11 bases, and 16 bases lay between the germline ends. CDR1 is SGHAT and CDR2 is FQNNGV in the germline V gene. The CDR3 nucleotides are TGTGCCAGCAGCCCGCCCGGGTTGTTAGCCCAGCATTTT. Protein sequence: CASSPPGLLAQHF.

The J gene is TRBJ2-3, the V gene TRBV7-2; D possibly corresponds to TRBD2 (5 bases). CDR3 size: 14 residues. CDR1 SGHTA and CDR2 FQGNSA come from the germline V gene. Between the trimmed V and J ends, which lost 6 bases and 4 bases, there was a span of 14 bases. The CDR3 loop reads CASSLNLLADTQYF. The CDR3 nucleotides read TGTGCCAGCAGTTTGAACTTACTAGCAGATACGCAGTATTTT.

The count of this clone is one. The CDR3 loop reads CASSWGQGLSYEQYF. The CDR3 nucleotides are TGTGCCAGCAGCTGGGGACAGGGGCTATCCTACGAGCAGTACTTC. The chain joins TRBV13 to TRBJ2-7; TRBD1 matches 10 bases. CDR1 is PRHDT and CDR2 is FYEKMQ in the germline V gene (reference sequence). This CDR3 is 15 amino acids long. The ends lost 4 bases at V and 1 base at J; junction bases unmatched: 4.

This chain uses TRBV19 with TRBJ1-1; the match to TRBD1 covers 7 bases. Losses at the gene ends were 10 bases for V and 0 bases for J; bases not matched to a gene: 5. The CDR3 totals 13 residues. Germline-derived CDR1 and CDR2 are LNHDA and SQIVND (reference sequence). In DNA, the CDR3 is TGTGCCACCGGGACAGCCTTGAACACTGAAGCTTTCTTT. Translated, it gives CATGTALNTEAFF.

The J gene is TRBJ1-6, the V gene TRBV4-3; no definite D call. V lost 3 bases to trimming and J lost 5 bases, with 11 bases between them. This CDR3 is 15 amino acids long. CDR1 is LGHNA, CDR2 YSLEER, per germline. The CDR3 here is CASSHLKTNNSPLHF. The CDR3 nucleotides read TGCGCCAGCAGCCACCTCAAGACTAATAATTCACCCCTCCACTTT.

The chain links TRBV28 to TRBJ1-5; 9 bases fit TRBD1. Germline CDR1 MDHEN, CDR2 SYDVKM. This CDR3 contains 14 residues. V trimming: 5 bases; J trimming: 7 bases; junction bases outside the gene matches: 6. CDR3 DNA: TGTGCCAGCAGTCCCCGACAGGGGGAGCAGCCCCAGCATTTT. Protein: CASSPRQGEQPQHF.

The rearrangement joins TRBV2 to TRBJ2-7; D gene uncertain. The ends were cut back, 6 bases at V and 4 bases at J, with 13 bases in the middle. Germline loops: CDR1 SNHLY, CDR2 FYNNEI. The length of the CDR3 is 13 residues. The CDR3 nucleotides read TGTGCCAGCAGCCCCGGAGACGGATACGAGCAGTACTTC. As protein: CASSPGDGYEQYF. The full variable domain, completed using reference TRBV2 and TRBJ2-7, is EPEVTQTPSHQVTQMGQEVILRCVPISNHLYFYWYRQILGQKVEFLVSFYNNEISEKSEIFDDQFSVERPDGSNFTLKIRSTKLEDSAMYFCASSPGDGYEQYFGPGTRLTVT.

This chain links TRBV5-8 with TRBJ2-5; perhaps TRBD2 as D (6 bases). Germline lookup yields CDR1 SGHTS and CDR2 YDEGEE. CDR3 size: 14 residues. Trimming removed 4 bases from V and 0 bases from J, with 10 bases in between. The DNA for the CDR3 is TGTGCCAGCAGCAAACGGGGGTACCAAGAGACCCAGTACTTC. Translating it yields CASSKRGYQETQYF.

This sequence joins TRBV6-5 and TRBJ2-2, with 8 nucleotides matching TRBD1. Per the germline V gene, CDR1 is MNHEY and CDR2 is SVGAGI. Unmatched junction bases numbered 6, after V lost 5 bases and J lost 4 bases. The CDR3 consists of 15 residues. CDR3 residues: CASSVPGTGTGELFF. CDR3 DNA sequence: TGTGCCAGCAGTGTCCCCGGGACAGGCACCGGGGAGCTGTTTTTT.

The chain combines TRBV13 with TRBJ1-5; D unclear. There are 16 residues in the CDR3. The germline gives CDR1 PRHDT, CDR2 FYEKMQ (reference sequence). V was pared by 6 bases and J by 2 bases, with 17 bases between. CDR3 coding DNA: TGTGCCAGCAGTCAGACGGGAGTGGGTGGCAATCAGCCCCAGCATTTT. It specifies CASSQTGVGGNQPQHF.